A selection of T cell receptor beta chains follows, all from one sample in a study of blood T cells in healthy people across ages. TCRdb re-analysed the 5' RACE reads in MiXCR, keeping a single row per CDR3 protein. Here the sample spans some 1.5 million distinct CDR3 sequences, roughly 30% being singletons. Sequenced: blood. These TCRs come from a woman aged 30 to 39 in good health. Both conserved end residues are part of each CDR3. The D gene is left open where the match is weak. Expanded clones get a size class; other rows say once, few or many, or leave the size out.

len | d_gene | abundance | j_gene | v_gene | CDR3nt | CDR3aa
16 | TRBD2 | many | TRBJ2-3 | TRBV7-2 | TGTGCCAGCAGCCAAGGCCGCCTAGCGGGCACAGATACGCAGTATTTT | CASSQGRLAGTDTQYF
14 | - | few | TRBJ2-3 | TRBV7-2 | TGTGCCAGCAGCCCCGACCGGCTCACAGATACGCAGTATTTT | CASSPDRLTDTQYF
13 | - | few | TRBJ1-6 | TRBV20-1 | TGCAGTGCTAGAGGCCAGTTGGATTCACCCCTCCACTTT | CSARGQLDSPLHF
14 | - | - | TRBJ2-7 | TRBV6-6 | TGTGCCAGCGGTCCACCGGGACGGTCCTACGAGCAGTACTTC | CASGPPGRSYEQYF
14 | - | - | TRBJ1-1 | TRBV7-3 | TGTGCCAGCAGAAAAGGGGATAGGAACACTGAAGCTTTCTTT | CASRKGDRNTEAFF
14 | - | many | TRBJ2-5 | TRBV9 | TGTGCCAGCAGCCTCTTCTCTGGACAAGAGACCCAGTACTTC | CASSLFSGQETQYF
13 | TRBD1 | few | TRBJ1-2 | TRBV19 | TGTGCCTCATTAGGTCAGGGGGCGAATGGCTACACCTTC | CASLGQGANGYTF
14 | - | few | TRBJ2-3 | TRBV9 | TGTGCCAGCAGCGCCACCGGGACTACAGATACGCAGTATTTT | CASSATGTTDTQYF
14 | - | few | TRBJ1-4 | TRBV7-9 | TGTGCCAGCAGCCGTGGAGGGGTTAATGAAAAACTGTTTTTT | CASSRGGVNEKLFF
16 | - | - | TRBJ2-5 | TRBV11-2 | TGTGCCAGCAGCAAGAGACCGGGCCGTATCCAAGAGACCCAGTACTTC | CASSKRPGRIQETQYF
14 | - | - | TRBJ2-7 | TRBV24-1 | TGTGCCACCGATGACAGGCGTAGCTCCTACGAGCAGTACTTC | CATDDRRSSYEQYF
15 | TRBD1 | once | TRBJ1-2 | TRBV7-2 | TGTGCCAGCAGCTCAAGACAGGGGGCATACTATGGCTACACCTTC | CASSSRQGAYYGYTF
16 | - | few | TRBJ1-5 | TRBV5-5 | TGTGCCAGCAGCCCCTCCGGGACTTCAAGCAATCAGCCCCAGCATTTT | CASSPSGTSSNQPQHF
13 | - | many | TRBJ2-5 | TRBV2 | TGTGCCAGCAGTGTCCGACCGCAAGAGACCCAGTACTTC | CASSVRPQETQYF
15 | TRBD2 | many | TRBJ2-5 | TRBV15 | TGTGCCACCAGCAGAGAGAGCGGGGGGGCCGAGGAGCAGTACTTC | CATSRESGGAEEQYF
15 | TRBD2 | - | TRBJ2-7 | TRBV29-1 | TGCAGCGTCCAACCCCTTAGCGGGGGGACCCTCCAAGTGTACTTC | CSVQPLSGGTLQVYF
17 | TRBD1 | - | TRBJ2-1 | TRBV9 | TGTGCCAGCAGCGTCCCCCCAGGGGGCGCGGGATACAATGAGCAGTTCTTC | CASSVPPGGAGYNEQFF
15 | TRBD2 | few | TRBJ2-1 | TRBV2 | TGTGCCAGCAGGGCAGCGGGGGGGCTTACGGATGAGCAGTTCTTC | CASRAAGGLTDEQFF
14 | - | - | TRBJ1-4 | TRBV12-3/TRBV12-4 | TGTGCCAGCAGTTTGAGAGCTTTAGGAGAAAAACTGTTTTTT | CASSLRALGEKLFF
13 | - | many | TRBJ2-7 | TRBV7-2 | TGTGCCAGCAGCTTAGACTGGGCCTACGAGCAGTACTTC | CASSLDWAYEQYF
14 | - | few | TRBJ2-5 | TRBV12-3/TRBV12-4 | TGTGCCAGCGGGGGGCGGGGCCGACAAGAGACCCAGTACTTC | CASGGRGRQETQYF
13 | - | - | TRBJ2-4 | TRBV2 | TGTGCCAGCAGCGAAGACAGGTACAATGAGCAGTACTTC | CASSEDRYNEQYF
14 | TRBD2 | many | TRBJ2-7 | TRBV12-3/TRBV12-4 | TGTGCCAGCAGTTTATTAGCGGGAGATACCGAGCAGTACTTC | CASSLLAGDTEQYF
14 | - | few | TRBJ2-1 | TRBV7-9 | TGTGCCAGCAGCTTAGAGGCTAGCTCGGATGAGCAGTTCTTC | CASSLEASSDEQFF
17 | TRBD2 | - | TRBJ2-1 | TRBV14 | TGTGCCAGCAGCCAAGGACAAAGGCGGGAGGGTAGGAATGAGCAGTTCTTC | CASSQGQRREGRNEQFF
15 | - | - | TRBJ2-5 | TRBV7-9 | TGTGCCAGCAGCCCGCCCGGCCTTCGCCAAGAGACCCAGTACTTC | CASSPPGLRQETQYF
16 | - | - | TRBJ2-2 | TRBV10-3 | TGTGCCATCAATGTGGGTGACAAATTGTCGACCGGGGAGCTGTTTTTT | CAINVGDKLSTGELFF
16 | TRBD2 | many | TRBJ2-5 | TRBV4-2 | TGTGCCAGCAGCCAAGAGAAGCCTAGCGGCCAAGAGACCCAGTACTTC | CASSQEKPSGQETQYF
13 | - | - | TRBJ2-7 | TRBV29-1 | TGCAGCGTTGAATATCGCCCGGGGTACGAGCAGTACTTC | CSVEYRPGYEQYF
14 | - | many | TRBJ2-7 | TRBV9 | TGTGCCAGCAGCGCGGAACACGGGCCCTACGAGCAGTACTTC | CASSAEHGPYEQYF
14 | TRBD2 | - | TRBJ2-5 | TRBV5-6 | TGTGCCAGCAGCTTTGTTGCGGGAGAAGAGACCCAGTACTTC | CASSFVAGEETQYF
15 | - | few | TRBJ2-7 | TRBV5-1 | TGCGCCAGCAGCTTGTTTCAGGAGAGCTCCTACGAGCAGTACTTC | CASSLFQESSYEQYF
16 | - | few | TRBJ2-7 | TRBV7-9 | TGTGCCAGCAGCCATCAAGAAACCAACCTTGTCTACGAGCAGTACTTC | CASSHQETNLVYEQYF
16 | - | - | TRBJ1-5 | TRBV2 | TGTGCCAGCAGTGATCACGAAGGGGGGAGCAATCAGCCCCAGCATTTT | CASSDHEGGSNQPQHF
15 | - | - | TRBJ2-2 | TRBV2 | TGTGCCAGCAAAGGTATAGCGAGAAACACCGGGGAGCTGTTTTTT | CASKGIARNTGELFF
15 | - | few | TRBJ1-2 | TRBV29-1 | TGCAGCGCTAGGACCGCGACCGTTTCTAACTATGGCTACACCTTC | CSARTATVSNYGYTF
11 | - | - | TRBJ1-4 | TRBV20-1 | TGCAGTGCCGCATACAACGAAAAACTGTTTTTT | CSAAYNEKLFF
17 | TRBD2 | - | TRBJ2-1 | TRBV27 | TGTGCCAGCAGTTTAGGTCCTCCGGGAGGGTCCGTCGATGAGCAGTTCTTC | CASSLGPPGGSVDEQFF
16 | TRBD2 | many | TRBJ2-7 | TRBV7-9 | TGTGCCAGCAGCACACTAGGGGCGGGGGTTGCCTACGAGCAGTACTTC | CASSTLGAGVAYEQYF
12 | TRBD1 | few | TRBJ2-3 | TRBV20-1 | TGCGGTGCTAGAGGGGACAGGGGGCGTCAGTATTTT | CGARGDRGRQYF
13 | - | many | TRBJ2-4 | TRBV28 | TGTGCCAGCAGTACCACCGGGACAAGGAATCAGTACTTC | CASSTTGTRNQYF
14 | - | many | TRBJ2-5 | TRBV27 | TGTGCCAGCAGTTCATCCGAGGGGTGGGAGACCCAGTACTTC | CASSSSEGWETQYF
15 | - | - | TRBJ2-2 | TRBV6-5 | TGTGCCAGCAGAAAAGCGCGGGGCTACACCGGGGAGCTGTTTTTT | CASRKARGYTGELFF
16 | - | - | TRBJ2-3 | TRBV11-2 | TGTGCCAGCAGCTTCGGGACTTCTCTAGTTCCTCAGGGGCAGTATTTT | CASSFGTSLVPQGQYF
13 | - | few | TRBJ1-2 | TRBV12-3/TRBV12-4 | TGTGCCAGCAGTTTCAGGGAAATCTATGGCTACACCTTC | CASSFREIYGYTF
15 | TRBD2 | - | TRBJ2-1 | TRBV20-1 | TGCAGTGCTAGAGACGCGGGAGGGCGCGGAGATGAGCAGTTCTTC | CSARDAGGRGDEQFF
14 | TRBD1 | - | TRBJ2-5 | TRBV7-2 | TGTGCCAGCAGCTCCTGGACAGGCAAGGAGACCCAGTACTTC | CASSSWTGKETQYF
15 | - | many | TRBJ2-3 | TRBV10-3 | TGTGCCATCAGTAACTCCCGAGGTGATACAGATACGCAGTATTTT | CAISNSRGDTDTQYF
15 | - | - | TRBJ1-4 | TRBV20-1 | TGCAGTGCCCTAGTTCCGGGACGGAGGCATGAAAAACTGTTTTTT | CSALVPGRRHEKLFF
15 | - | - | TRBJ2-3 | TRBV20-1 | TGCAGTGCTAGAGATGCGGGGAGGAGCACAGATACGCAGTATTTT | CSARDAGRSTDTQYF
15 | - | - | TRBJ2-1 | TRBV6-2/TRBV6-3 | TGTGCCAGCAGAACTCAGGAGAGCTCCTACAATGAGCAGTTCTTC | CASRTQESSYNEQFF
13 | TRBD1 | - | TRBJ1-2 | TRBV20-1 | TGCAGTGCTAGAGATAGTGACAGGGATGGCTACACCTTC | CSARDSDRDGYTF
16 | - | many | TRBJ2-7 | TRBV20-1 | TGCAGTGCTAGAGGGAGAAGAGGGCTGGATGCCTACGAGCAGTACTTC | CSARGRRGLDAYEQYF
11 | - | - | TRBJ2-7 | TRBV10-2 | TGCGCCGGCGGCGGGTACAATGAGCAGTACTTC | CAGGGYNEQYF
13 | TRBD2 | once | TRBJ2-5 | TRBV12-3/TRBV12-4 | TGTGCCATCCCCCGGCTAGCGGACGAGACCCAGTACTTC | CAIPRLADETQYF
15 | - | few | TRBJ2-7 | TRBV7-2 | TGTGCCAGCAGCTCTTTTCGGGGCTCCGCCTACGAGCAGTACTTC | CASSSFRGSAYEQYF
17 | TRBD1 | - | TRBJ1-6 | TRBV4-1 | TGCGCCAGCAGCCCGCTGGGACAGGGAAGCTATAATTCACCCCTCCACTTT | CASSPLGQGSYNSPLHF
13 | - | few | TRBJ1-5 | TRBV7-9 | TGTGCCAGCAGCTGGGGTCTCAATCAGCCCCAGCATTTT | CASSWGLNQPQHF
12 | - | - | TRBJ1-1 | TRBV29-1 | TGCAGCGCCCCCACTGCGGGGGCTGAAGCTTTCTTT | CSAPTAGAEAFF